Following are 24 T cell receptor beta chains from one sample sequenced in a study of cytomegalovirus exposure and HLA in healthy donors (dated by TCRdb to about 2017). The library was made by the immunoSEQ multiplex PCR assay. Held by TCRdb, this immuneACCESS table contains in-frame sequences only and omits some clones. Under half of the omission traces to an unresolved V gene where checked; the cause of the rest is unknown. The sample includes around 130,000 clones, with roughly nine tenths observed a single time. The top ten constitute about 3.7% of the sample. The material sequenced was PBMCs. These receptors originate from a man in his thirties or forties in good health and CMV-seronegative.

V is TRBV5-1 and J is TRBJ1-1; 10 positions agree with TRBD1. With 4 bases clipped from V and 5 bases from J, the junction kept 8 bases outside the gene matches. The length of the CDR3 is 15 residues. The germline CDR1 and CDR2 sequences are SGHRS and YFSETQ. The CDR3: CASSARQGAQTEAFF. For the CDR3, the DNA is TGCGCCAGCAGCGCCCGACAGGGGGCGCAGACTGAAGCTTTCTTT.

V and J are TRBV7-8 and TRBJ1-5; 8 nucleotides match TRBD1. This CDR3 is 17 amino acids long. With 1 base clipped from V and 2 bases from J, the junction kept 7 bases outside the gene matches. CDR1 and CDR2 (germline): SGHVS, FQNEAQ. The CDR3 coding sequence is TGTGCCAGCAGCTTAGTGAGGACAGGGCTGGGCAATCAGCCCCAGCATTTT. Amino acids: CASSLVRTGLGNQPQHF.

V gene TRBV11-2 combines with J gene TRBJ2-7; 11 bases map to TRBD1. Germline CDR1 and CDR2: SGHAT and FQNNGV. With V trimmed by 1 base and J by 4 bases, 3 bases remained unmatched. There are 15 residues in the CDR3. Here the CDR3 DNA reads TGTGCCAGCAGCTTAGGGACAGGGGGCTTATACGAGCAGTACTTC. Protein: CASSLGTGGLYEQYF.

V gene TRBV4-3 combines with J gene TRBJ2-3, with D maybe TRBD1 (6 bases). Trimming stripped 0 bases from V and 4 bases from J, with 11 bases between. Looked up from germline, CDR1 is LGHNA and CDR2 is YSLEER. The CDR3 totals 15 residues. The CDR3 sequence: CASSQDRGRPDTQYF. For the CDR3, the DNA is TGCGCCAGCAGCCAAGACAGGGGCCGTCCAGATACGCAGTATTTT.

The CDR3 bases are TGTGCCACCAGCCTTCGAGACAGTCCTAATGAAAAACTGTTTTTT. This gives the protein CATSLRDSPNEKLFF. The chain recombines TRBV15 with TRBJ1-4; D may be TRBD1 (5 bases). Germline-derived CDR1 and CDR2 are LNHNV and YYDKDF (reference sequence). This CDR3 region has 15 residues. With 5 bases removed from V and 3 bases from J, the gap between germline ends came to 13 bases.

The genes are TRBV4-1 and TRBJ2-1; TRBD1 matches at 7 bases. The CDR3 is 15 residues long. J lost 4 bases, V lost 6 bases, and 9 bases had no gene match. Germline CDR1 and CDR2: MGHRA and YSYEKL. This CDR3 reads CASRPTGVRYNEQFF. The CDR3 nucleotides are TGCGCCAGCAGACCTACAGGGGTTCGGTACAATGAGCAGTTCTTC.

This clone was seen a handful of times. This chain uses TRBV29-1 with TRBJ1-1; D unclear. Per germline, CDR1 SQVTM and CDR2 ANQGSEA. The V gene lost 4 bases and the J gene lost 2 bases, with 17 bases spanning the gap. The CDR3 consists of 15 residues. The CDR3 DNA reads TGCAGCGTTGGCCCCCCCCAGGCAACAAACACTGAAGCTTTCTTT. It codes for CSVGPPQATNTEAFF.

The chain has TRBV13 and TRBJ1-4; D gene uncertain. The V end lost 4 bases, the J end lost 8 bases, and 14 bases lay between the germline ends. The CDR3 extends over 14 amino acids. Per germline, CDR1 PRHDT and CDR2 FYEKMQ (reference sequence). CDR3 sequence: CASSYNGEKEKLFF. The DNA of the CDR3 is TGTGCCAGCAGCTACAATGGGGAGAAGGAAAAACTGTTTTTT.

This sequence joins TRBV7-3 and TRBJ2-2; D is ambiguous. Trimming left V 4 bases short and J 8 bases short, with 11 bases between. This CDR3 has 13 amino acids. Germline V lookup: CDR1 SGHTA, CDR2 FQGTGA. The CDR3 loop reads CASSSDLDGELFF. CDR3 nucleotides: TGTGCCAGCAGCTCGGATCTAGATGGGGAGCTGTTTTTT. Based on the CDR3 plus reference TRBV7-3 and TRBJ2-2, the full variable domain is GAGVSQTPSNKVTEKGKYVELRCDPISGHTALYWYRQSLGQGPEFLIYFQGTGAADDSGLPNDRFFAVRPEGSVSTLKIQRTERGDSAVYLCASSSDLDGELFFGEGSRLTVL.

The chain combines TRBV29-1 with TRBJ2-7; D might be TRBD1 (6 bases). This CDR3 comprises 14 residues. Trimming removed 5 bases at V and 5 bases at J, with 19 bases between. Germline V CDR1 and CDR2: SQVTM, ANQGSEA. The CDR3 reads CSVSPTGPRDEQYF. In DNA form, the CDR3 reads TGCAGCGTTTCCCCGACAGGTCCTCGGGACGAGCAGTACTTC.

This sequence joins TRBV4-3 and TRBJ2-7; D possibly corresponds to TRBD1 (5 bases). The CDR3 contains 16 residues. V lost 0 bases, J lost 1 base, and 13 bases lay in between. The V gene's germline CDR1 is LGHNA and CDR2 YSLEER. This CDR3 is CASSQDLQGISYEQYF. CDR3 DNA: TGCGCCAGCAGCCAAGATCTTCAGGGTATATCCTACGAGCAGTACTTC.

The rearrangement uses TRBV29-1 and TRBJ1-1; D gene ambiguous. Between the trimmed V and J ends, which lost 0 bases and 0 bases, there was a span of 11 bases. This CDR3 spans 15 amino acids. CDR1 SQVTM and CDR2 ANQGSEA come from the germline V gene. CDR3 in amino acids: CSVEDMFGLNTEAFF. CDR3 coding DNA: TGCAGCGTTGAAGACATGTTTGGGCTGAACACTGAAGCTTTCTTT.

V usage is TRBV7-9 and J usage is TRBJ1-6, with a possible D match to TRBD1 (5 bases). Trimming removed 5 bases from V and 0 bases from J, with 11 bases in between. CDR1 and CDR2 from the germline V gene are SEHNR and FQNEAQ (reference sequence). The length of the CDR3 is 16 residues. This chain's CDR3 is CASSQGVSSYNSPLHF. As DNA, the CDR3 is TGTGCCAGCAGCCAGGGCGTCAGCTCCTATAATTCACCCCTCCACTTT.

The chain joins TRBV5-1 to TRBJ1-2; a weak D match, TRBD1 (5 bases). The CDR3 is 13 residues long. The germline V gene encodes CDR1 SGHRS and CDR2 YFSETQ. V was pared by 0 bases and J by 4 bases, with 7 bases between. CDR3: CASSLEQVYGYTF. CDR3 DNA sequence: TGCGCCAGCAGCTTGGAACAGGTCTATGGCTACACCTTC.

The V gene is TRBV7-9, the J gene TRBJ2-7; 7 bases match TRBD1. The V gene end was trimmed by 8 bases and the J gene end by 2 bases; junction bases not matched to a gene: 6. Germline V lookup: CDR1 SEHNR, CDR2 FQNEAQ (reference sequence). The CDR3 consists of 13 residues. Written as DNA, the CDR3 is TGTGCCAGCCAGCACAGGGGAGCCTACGAGCAGTACTTC. This translates into CASQHRGAYEQYF.

The chain couples TRBV5-6 to TRBJ2-7; possibly TRBD1 for D (6 bases). The germline V gene has CDR1 SGHDT and CDR2 YYEEEE. The CDR3 contains 13 residues. V was clipped by 0 bases and J by 7 bases, with 11 bases between them. The CDR3 loop is CASSLVRGDEQYF. In DNA form, the CDR3 reads TGTGCCAGCAGCTTGGTCAGGGGCGATGAGCAGTACTTC.

Here the CDR3 DNA reads TGTGCCATCAGTGAAACAGGGCCCGGGAACACTGAAGCTTTCTTT. It codes for CAISETGPGNTEAFF. The gene calls are TRBV10-3 and TRBJ1-1; D might be TRBD1 (6 bases). Germline CDR1 is ENHRY and CDR2 is SYGVKD. Trimming left V 3 bases short and J 1 base short, with 12 bases between. CDR3 length: 15 residues.

This chain links TRBV19 with TRBJ2-7, with D maybe TRBD1 (6 bases). The CDR3 contains 15 residues. Germline V CDR1 and CDR2: LNHDA, SQIVND (reference sequence). Trimming took off 4 bases at V and 5 bases at J, with 18 bases between the two ends. This CDR3 reads CASSTLQGSWDEQYF. Here the CDR3 DNA reads TGTGCCAGTAGTACCTTACAGGGAAGCTGGGACGAGCAGTACTTC.

This clone has at least ten counts. The V and J genes are TRBV18 and TRBJ1-1; TRBD1 matches 7 bases. The length of the CDR3 is 14 residues. Germline CDR1 is KGHSH and CDR2 is LQKENI. The V segment lost 8 bases and the J segment 2 bases; nucleotides outside the gene matches: 8. The CDR3 bases are TGTGCCAGCCTCCCCCAGGGGGATAACACTGAAGCTTTCTTT. The encoded protein is CASLPQGDNTEAFF.

This chain uses TRBV27 with TRBJ2-2; no firm D call. The CDR3 sequence is 14 residues long. Between the trimmed V and J ends, which lost 3 bases and 2 bases, there was a span of 7 bases. Germline V lookup: CDR1 MNHEY, CDR2 SMNVEV (reference sequence). The CDR3 DNA sequence: TGTGCCAGCAGTTTTGGGCCCAACACCGGGGAGCTGTTTTTT. Its protein product is CASSFGPNTGELFF.

This chain connects TRBV5-1 to TRBJ2-7; 9 positions match TRBD1. CDR3 size: 15 residues. The germline gives CDR1 SGHRS, CDR2 YFSETQ. V was pared by 0 bases and J by 4 bases, with 5 bases of the junction left unmatched. CDR3 coding DNA: TGCGCCAGCAGCTTGGTTACAGGGGGCGATTACGAGCAGTACTTC. Its translation is CASSLVTGGDYEQYF.

J is TRBJ2-7 and V is TRBV6-1, with 12 bases aligning to TRBD2. V shed 6 bases and J 0 bases; nucleotides not matched to a gene: 3. CDR3 length equals 15 residues. Germline assignment: CDR1 MNHNS and CDR2 SASEGT. The CDR3 loop is CASRGLAGTSYEQYF. The CDR3 nucleotides read TGTGCCAGCAGAGGACTAGCGGGGACCTCCTACGAGCAGTACTTC.

The chain couples TRBV4-3 to TRBJ2-7, with 8 bases matching TRBD1. The junction had 6 bases not matched to a gene; V was cut back by 1 base and J by 4 bases. Germline values: CDR1 LGHNA, CDR2 YSLEER. The CDR3 runs to 15 residues. CDR3 in amino acids: CASSQARTGLYEQYF. Here the CDR3 DNA reads TGCGCCAGCAGCCAAGCGAGGACAGGGTTGTACGAGCAGTACTTC.

The gene calls are TRBV7-9 and TRBJ2-2; 9 nucleotides line up with TRBD1. Germline V gene sequence: CDR1 SEHNR, CDR2 FQNEAQ (reference sequence). The CDR3 runs 18 residues. Trimming cost V 7 bases and J 1 base; bases outside gene matches: 13. DNA of the CDR3: TGTGCCAGCAAATCAGACCTCGGACAGGGGAAGAACACCGGGGAGCTGTTTTTT. As protein: CASKSDLGQGKNTGELFF.